This T cell receptor (beta chain) was identified during a study of shared clonotypes between healthy human individuals. Regarding the study as a whole: Naive subsets generally had larger estimated richness than memory subsets. Researchers sampled blood only, noting tissue repertoires likely differ.

The V gene end was trimmed by 2 bases and the J gene end by 2 bases; junction bases not matched to a gene: 5. The CDR3 totals 15 residues. In germline, CDR1 is MNHNY, CDR2 SVGAGI (reference sequence). Assay execution took place at the deep level. Assay used: immunoSEQ multiplex PCR; TCRdb lists only in-frame clones, some missing. This sample has 2 million to 2.5 million clones, with 85% to 95% found just once. This clone has a single count. Its antigen is unidentified. The sequence was obtained from a man between 18 and 29 years old in good health. Some clones in this sample may be carry-over from other donors' samples. The sequenced material came from naive CD4+ T cells from PBMCs. Subset noted: CD45RA+ positively selected. The V call is TRBV6-6, the J call TRBJ2-7; 8 bases match TRBD2. CDR3 nucleotides: TGTGCCAGCAGTTACCCGACTAGCGAGACCTACGAGCAGTACTTC. Encoded protein: CASSYPTSETYEQYF.